The sequence of this TCR beta chain was determined in a study of shared clonotypes between healthy human individuals. Comments on this clone: Its cognate antigen is unknown.

Clones were read by immunoSEQ multiplex PCR, and TCRdb kept only the in-frame ones, dropping some. The table includes approximately 1,500,000 clones, 98% detected once. V lost 0 bases, J lost 7 bases, and 9 bases stayed unmatched. Germline V gene sequence: CDR1 LGHNA, CDR2 YSLEER. The CDR3 length is 16 residues. Study-wide results and limits: Sequencing depth was predicted to influence how clonotypes are shared among donors.

The receptor was isolated from a man younger than 45 in good health. This sequence joins TRBV4-3 and TRBJ2-1, with TRBD2 identical over 7 bases. Material for sequencing was naive CD4+ T cells sorted from blood. Subset denoted: CD45RA+ positively selected. The DNA of the CDR3 is TGCGCCAGCAGCCAAGATGGGACTATTGGGACGAATGAGCAGTTCTTC. This gives the protein CASSQDGTIGTNEQFF.